The 17 T cell receptor delta chains listed next were all sequenced from one sample in a study of γδ T cells in repeated Plasmodium falciparum infection. Flow sorting of PBMC yielded separate Vgamma9/Vdelta2+ and Vdelta2-negative gammadelta T cell populations for bulk repertoire analysis. TCRdb re-called the multiplex PCR reads using CATT. The sample shows 90,000 to 95,000 delta-chain clones, over 0.9% of them seen only once. The source material was gamma-delta T cells from blood. Receptors were obtained from a pool of human donors (malaria-infected and uninfected, not separated).

This clone has a handful of counts. The TCRdb protein, from a much larger clone, departs from this DNA's translation at residue 11, likely by read error; the protein shown derives from the DNA. The rearrangement links TRDV1 to TRDJ2, with 8 bases identical to TRDD3. The V segment lost 3 bases and the J segment 7 bases; nucleotides outside the gene matches: 22. The germline gives CDR1 TSWWSYY, CDR2 QGS. The CDR3 extends over 20 amino acids. The CDR3 region is CALGEVTMTGGPGGGAQLFF. CDR3 nucleotides: TGTGCTCTTGGGGAGGTCACTATGACTGGGGGTCCCGGTGGTGGAGCACAACTCTTCTTT.

About this clone itself: TCRdb pairs this DNA with a much larger clone's protein that differs at residue 19, likely a read error; the protein shown was translated from the DNA. This chain connects TRDV1 to TRDJ1; 8 bases line up with TRDD3. No J segment appears in TCRdb, so it was assigned here by matching the sequence to germline. Trimming cost V 0 bases and J 0 bases; bases outside gene matches: 33. CDR3 length equals 26 residues. Germline lookup yields CDR1 TSWWSYY and CDR2 QGS. The CDR3 spells CALGELCFLSSSLAATGGKYTDKLIF. CDR3 in DNA: TGTGCTCTTGGGGAACTCTGTTTCCTGTCATCTTCCTTAGCGGCTACTGGGGGCAAGTACACCGATAAACTCATCTTT.

This clone has a handful of counts. It is likely a read error: a sequence one base away is far more abundant. Other DNA sequences within the sample encode an identical CDR3. The rearrangement links TRDV1 to TRDJ1; 7 nucleotides agree with TRDD3. Germline loops: CDR1 TSWWSYY, CDR2 QGS. The CDR3 is 18 amino acids. V shed 1 base and J 3 bases; nucleotides not matched to a gene: 14. DNA for the CDR3: TGTGCTCTTGGGGAACGTCGCCTGGGGGCCCCCAAGTCCGATAAACTCATCTTT. Encoded protein: CALGERRLGAPKSDKLIF.

There are a few counts of this clone. Translating this DNA gives a protein that differs at residue 5 from the TCRdb one, which belongs to a much larger clone; a read error is likely, and the protein shown is this translation. The chain is built from TRDV2 and TRDJ1, with TRDD3 matching 8 bases. Since TCRdb gives no J gene, matching the DNA to germline was used here to assign it. This CDR3 is 18 amino acids long. CDR1 is GEAIGNYY and CDR2 is EKD in the germline V gene. Trimming at V came to 2 bases and at J to 5 bases, leaving 18 bases not matched to a gene. The CDR3 DNA follows: TGTGCCTGTGACATCGTCGGTACTGGGGGCCTACAGAGGGATAAACTCATCTTT. It specifies CACDIVGTGGLQRDKLIF.

The table lists this clone with a few counts. This likely stems from a read error, as it lies one base from a far larger clone. The chain couples TRDV2 to TRDJ3, with 13 bases aligning to TRDD3. The J gene is not listed in TCRdb, so it was assigned here from a DNA match to germline. The CDR3 has 21 residues. Germline CDR1 reads GEAIGNYY; CDR2 reads EKD. CDR3 nucleotide sequence: TGTGCCTGCGACACCGTACTGGGGGATACGCTAACAGCCTGGGACACCCGACAGATGTTTTTC. Its protein product is CACDTVLGDTLTAWDTRQMFF.

In its sample, this clone was seen a few times. TCRdb's entry gives the protein of a much larger clone, which mismatches this DNA's translation at residue 15, likely from a read error; the protein reported here is translated from the DNA. The rearrangement joins TRDV2 to TRDJ1; TRDD3 aligns across 11 bases. The J gene, absent from TCRdb, was called here by matching the DNA to germline. Germline assignment: CDR1 GEAIGNYY and CDR2 EKD. J gave up 2 bases and V 3 bases, and 19 bases lay outside the gene matches. This CDR3 has 20 residues. For the CDR3, the DNA is TGTGCCTGTGACCCGCTTTATGTTACTGGGGGATATACTTCAACCGATAAACTCATCTTT. It translates to CACDPLYVTGGYTSTDKLIF.

This clone was seen many times. The protein TCRdb lists belongs to a much larger clone and differs from this DNA's translation at residue 13, which points to a read error; the protein shown is made from the DNA. The CDR3 region is CALDAQGYTDKLTF. The CDR3 region has the DNA TGTGCTCTTGACGCTCAAGGGTACACCGATAAACTCACCTTT. J is TRDJ1 and V is TRDV1; D unresolved. Germline V gives CDR1 TSWWSYY, CDR2 QGS. This CDR3 is 14 amino acids long.

This clone was picked up many times. The chain joins TRDV1 to TRDJ1; tentatively, D is TRDD2 or TRDD3 (6 bases each). The CDR3 has 21 residues. CDR1 TSWWSYY and CDR2 QGS come from the germline V gene. The V gene lost 4 bases and the J gene lost 0 bases, with 30 bases spanning the gap. CDR3 DNA sequence: TGTGCTCTTGGGGCCTTCCGCCAAAGTGCGGGCTGGGGCAAGTACACCGATAAACTCATCTTT. Protein sequence: CALGAFRQSAGWGKYTDKLIF.

The table lists this clone with a few counts. TCRdb's listed protein matches a much larger clone and diverges from this DNA's translation at residue 15, likely through a read error; the protein shown comes from the DNA. The V gene is TRDV2, the J gene TRDJ1; TRDD3 matches 12 bases. This CDR3 has 22 amino acids. Germline CDR1 GEAIGNYY, CDR2 EKD. Trimming removed 4 bases from V and 2 bases from J; junction bases left unmatched: 25. Written as DNA, the CDR3 is TGTGCCTGTGAGAAACCTTTCCTACCCCTCCACTGGGGGATACAACGGACCGATAAACTCATCTTT. Translating gives CACEKPFLPLHWGIQRTDKLIF.

In regard to this clone: This sequence is one base from a far larger clone and is likely a read error. The same CDR3 arises from other DNA sequences in this sample as well. CDR3 sequence reads: CALGTYGLGEMSGLIF. CDR3 DNA sequence: TGTGCCCTTGGGACCTATGGACTGGGGGAAATGTCTGGACTCATCTTT. This chain uses TRDV1 with TRDJ1; 9 positions match TRDD3. TCRdb offers no J gene call, so here the DNA was matched to germline to obtain one. The CDR3 is 16 amino acids. Germline V CDR1 and CDR2: TSWWSYY, QGS.

In this sample, this clone turned up a few times. This likely reflects a read error, since a far larger clone is one base away. Within the sample, other DNA sequences also encode this same CDR3. The chain uses TRDV1 and TRDJ1; 8 bases are a match to TRDD3. The J gene is absent in TCRdb and was assigned here via DNA matching to germline. The junction had 29 bases not matched to a gene; V was cut back by 2 bases and J by 0 bases. The CDR3 runs to 24 residues. The germline gives CDR1 TSWWSYY, CDR2 QGS. The DNA of the CDR3 is TGTGCTCTTGGGGAAAAGAGTCCCCGCCCTCCTCCGTCGCATGGGGATACACACACCGATAAACTCATCTTT. Translating it yields CALGEKSPRPPPSHGDTHTDKLIF.

As for this clone: The amino acid sequence in TCRdb belongs to a much larger clone and departs from this DNA's translation at residue 13, likely a sequencing read error; the sequence shown is translated from the DNA. CDR3: CACDPITGGYGRIDKLIF. In DNA form, the CDR3 reads TGTGCCTGTGATCCAATTACTGGGGGATACGGGAGGATCGATAAACTCATCTTT. The chain combines TRDV2 with TRDJ1; 13 nucleotides match TRDD3. The J gene was missing in TCRdb and was found by matching the end of the DNA to germline. CDR1 is GEAIGNYY and CDR2 is EKD in the germline V gene. J was trimmed by 4 bases and V by 4 bases; bases with no gene match: 14. This CDR3 has 18 amino acids.

This clone was counted ten times or more. This DNA's translation differs at residue 11 from TCRdb's protein, which comes from a much larger clone; a read error is likely, and the protein shown is translated from the DNA. The CDR3 nucleotides read TGTGCTCTTGGGGAAGTACCCGCCTATACCGCCGATAAACTCATCTTT. Amino acid sequence: CALGEVPAYTADKLIF. The J segment is TRDJ1; no V gene was assigned; no DNA check was done on the table's D call, TRDD3. The CDR3 runs 16 residues.

This clone was seen a handful of times. The protein recorded in TCRdb matches a much larger clone and deviates from this DNA's translation at residue 15, suggesting a read error; the protein here is obtained by translating the DNA. This chain connects TRDV1 to TRDJ1, with 7 bases lining up with TRDD3. This CDR3 is 19 amino acids long. Per the germline V gene, CDR1 is TSWWSYY and CDR2 is QGS. The CDR3 protein is CALGEPSGGSPPHTAKLIF. The CDR3 bases are TGTGCTCTTGGGGAACCCTCCGGGGGATCCCCTCCACACACCGCTAAACTCATCTTT.

With regard to this clone: TCRdb shows a much larger clone's protein in place of this DNA's translation, and the two differ at residue 12, likely through a read error; the protein shown is translated from the DNA. The chain is built from TRDV2 and TRDJ1, with TRDD3 matching 10 bases. The J gene, missing from TCRdb, was assigned here through DNA to germline matching. Trimming at V came to 3 bases and at J to 3 bases, leaving 15 bases not matched to a gene. The CDR3 spans 18 residues. Germline CDR1 reads GEAIGNYY; CDR2 reads EKD. The CDR3 spells CACDQHFTGGFIADKLIF. In DNA, the CDR3 is TGTGCCTGTGACCAACATTTTACTGGGGGATTTATAGCCGATAAACTCATCTTT.

This clone has more than one count but fewer than ten. One base separates it from a far larger clone, so it is likely a read error. The sample contains more than one DNA sequence encoding this CDR3. This chain joins TRDV1 and TRDJ1; 8 positions agree with TRDD3. TCRdb offers no J gene call, so here the DNA was matched to germline to obtain one. The CDR3 extends over 19 amino acids. CDR1 is TSWWSYY and CDR2 is QGS in the germline V gene. J gave up 0 bases and V 4 bases, and 16 bases lay outside the gene matches. CDR3 in DNA: TGTGCTCTTGGGGTTACCACCACGGGGATACTTCTGTACACCGATAAACTCATCTTT. Protein: CALGVTTTGILLYTDKLIF.

Points on this clone: The amino acid sequence in TCRdb belongs to a much larger clone and departs from this DNA's translation at residue 14, likely a sequencing read error; the sequence shown is translated from the DNA. The J gene went uncalled, whereas the V gene is TRDV2; the table calls TRDD3, which could not be checked here. CDR1 and CDR2 (germline): GEAIGNYY, EKD. The CDR3 is 16 amino acids. In DNA form, the CDR3 reads TGTGCCTGTGACACCCTGGGGGATGGGGAGGCCGATAAACCCATCTTT. It encodes CACDTLGDGEADKPIF.